This T cell receptor (beta chain) emerged from a study of cytomegalovirus exposure and HLA in healthy donors. The PCR ran on 60 Vbeta and 13 Jbeta primers. The repertoire was sequenced with immunoSEQ multiplex PCR; TCRdb's copy has only in-frame clones and lacks some. The sample has 140,000 to 150,000 clones. CDR3 length: 11 residues. Trimming shortened V by 4 bases and J by 11 bases, and 14 bases separated the two germline ends. Germline loops: CDR1 DFQATT, CDR2 SNEGSKA (reference sequence). This chain connects TRBV20-1 to TRBJ1-1; D is uncertain. Sequencing was performed on PBMCs. The receptor was isolated from a woman aged 45-65 years in good health and CMV-seronegative. DNA for the CDR3: TGCAGTGCTACCGAGTCGTCGGGTGCTTTCTTT. Translating gives CSATESSGAFF.